These T cell receptor beta chains were read from a single sample in a study of Graves' ophthalmopathy and Graves' hyperthyroidism. In TCRdb, the multiplex PCR reads were re-called with MiXCR into one record per CDR3 protein. The repertoire holds around 670,000 distinct CDR3 sequences, with around 40% as singletons. The specimen sequenced was peripheral blood. The receptors were sampled from an adult man with Graves' ophthalmopathy. Each CDR3 is given with its conserved first and last residue. The order of the fields is clone size, CDR3 length, D gene, V gene, J gene, CDR3 protein, CDR3 DNA. A D gene is named only where the DNA matches it firmly. Clone size, where shown, is once, few, many, or a class for clones that have expanded.

abundance: NA; len: 15; d_gene: NA; v_gene: TRBV6-4; j_gene: TRBJ1-1; CDR3aa: CASSSLGLMNTEAFF; CDR3nt: TGTGCCAGCAGCTCCCTTGGGCTCATGAACACTGAAGCTTTCTTT
abundance: NA; len: 13; d_gene: NA; v_gene: TRBV20-1; j_gene: TRBJ2-5; CDR3aa: CSASRAIQETQYF; CDR3nt: TGCAGTGCTAGTAGAGCAATCCAAGAGACCCAGTACTTC
abundance: once; len: 16; d_gene: NA; v_gene: TRBV2; j_gene: TRBJ1-4; CDR3aa: CASSPGDVATNEKLFF; CDR3nt: TGTGCCAGCAGCCCCGGGGACGTTGCAACTAATGAAAAACTGTTTTTT
abundance: once; len: 16; d_gene: TRBD1; v_gene: TRBV2; j_gene: TRBJ2-7; CDR3aa: CASSAGQGLLGYEQYF; CDR3nt: TGTGCCAGCAGCGCGGGACAGGGGCTGCTAGGCTACGAGCAGTACTTC
abundance: few; len: 14; d_gene: TRBD1; v_gene: TRBV20-1; j_gene: TRBJ1-6; CDR3aa: CSVVRGPPSSPLHF; CDR3nt: TGCAGTGTGGTCAGGGGGCCGCCGAGTTCACCCCTCCACTTT
abundance: NA; len: 16; d_gene: NA; v_gene: TRBV10-3; j_gene: TRBJ1-1; CDR3aa: CAISVDMVGLSAEAFF; CDR3nt: TGTGCCATCAGCGTTGATATGGTGGGGTTGTCGGCTGAAGCTTTCTTT
abundance: many; len: 13; d_gene: NA; v_gene: TRBV19; j_gene: TRBJ1-2; CDR3aa: CASSAQKDYGYTF; CDR3nt: TGTGCCAGTAGTGCACAGAAGGACTATGGCTACACCTTC
abundance: NA; len: 17; d_gene: TRBD1; v_gene: TRBV2; j_gene: TRBJ1-3; CDR3aa: CASSSTGAQNSGNTIYF; CDR3nt: TGTGCCAGCAGTTCCACAGGGGCCCAAAACTCTGGAAACACCATATATTTT
abundance: many; len: 18; d_gene: TRBD2; v_gene: TRBV25-1; j_gene: TRBJ2-5; CDR3aa: CASSRFSGGLRGQETQYF; CDR3nt: TGTGCCAGCAGCCGATTTAGCGGGGGTCTGAGGGGGCAAGAGACCCAGTACTTC
abundance: NA; len: 13; d_gene: TRBD1; v_gene: TRBV29-1; j_gene: TRBJ1-2; CDR3aa: CSVDGQGARGYTF; CDR3nt: TGCAGCGTTGATGGACAGGGGGCGCGGGGCTACACCTTC
abundance: many; len: 14; d_gene: NA; v_gene: TRBV9; j_gene: TRBJ1-1; CDR3aa: CASSVGGQVTEAFF; CDR3nt: TGTGCCAGCAGCGTCGGAGGCCAGGTCACTGAAGCTTTCTTT
abundance: few; len: 17; d_gene: NA; v_gene: TRBV9; j_gene: TRBJ1-1; CDR3aa: CASSQDPGTQLLAEAFF; CDR3nt: TGTGCCAGCAGCCAAGATCCCGGGACCCAACTTCTGGCTGAAGCTTTCTTT
abundance: many; len: 15; d_gene: TRBD1; v_gene: TRBV7-9; j_gene: TRBJ1-2; CDR3aa: CASSDRGNGLYGYTF; CDR3nt: TGTGCCAGCAGCGACAGGGGGAACGGGTTGTATGGCTACACCTTC
abundance: few; len: 15; d_gene: NA; v_gene: TRBV7-9; j_gene: TRBJ2-7; CDR3aa: CASSQEHRVAYEQYF; CDR3nt: TGTGCCAGCAGCCAAGAACACAGGGTAGCCTACGAGCAGTACTTC
abundance: NA; len: 13; d_gene: NA; v_gene: TRBV2; j_gene: TRBJ1-4; CDR3aa: CACRRAANEKLFF; CDR3nt: TGTGCCTGCAGAAGGGCTGCTAATGAAAAACTGTTTTTT
abundance: NA; len: 18; d_gene: TRBD1; v_gene: TRBV4-3; j_gene: TRBJ1-4; CDR3aa: CASSQVFAGGSRGEKLFF; CDR3nt: TGCGCCAGCAGCCAAGTCTTCGCAGGGGGCTCGCGTGGTGAAAAACTGTTTTTT
abundance: NA; len: 13; d_gene: NA; v_gene: TRBV25-1; j_gene: TRBJ1-1; CDR3aa: CASSKKGGAEAFF; CDR3nt: TGTGCCAGCAGCAAAAAAGGGGGGGCTGAAGCTTTCTTT
abundance: NA; len: 19; d_gene: TRBD1; v_gene: TRBV7-2; j_gene: TRBJ2-5; CDR3aa: CASSYLSGQGSLSQETQYF; CDR3nt: TGTGCCAGCAGTTACTTGAGCGGACAGGGAAGCTTATCCCAAGAGACCCAGTACTTC
abundance: NA; len: 16; d_gene: NA; v_gene: TRBV7-9; j_gene: TRBJ2-2; CDR3aa: CASSPQPGEDTGELFF; CDR3nt: TGCGCCAGCAGCCCTCAACCGGGGGAGGACACCGGGGAGCTGTTTTTT
abundance: NA; len: 13; d_gene: NA; v_gene: TRBV25-1; j_gene: TRBJ1-3; CDR3aa: CASSETPRNTIYF; CDR3nt: TGTGCCAGCAGCGAAACCCCTAGAAACACCATATATTTT
abundance: once; len: 14; d_gene: NA; v_gene: TRBV7-9; j_gene: TRBJ2-5; CDR3aa: CASSLTNGEETQYF; CDR3nt: TGTGCCAGCAGCTTAACAAACGGAGAAGAGACCCAGTACTTC
abundance: many; len: 14; d_gene: NA; v_gene: TRBV29-1; j_gene: TRBJ1-6; CDR3aa: CSVAPGTDNSPLHF; CDR3nt: TGCAGCGTTGCTCCCGGGACGGACAATTCACCCCTCCACTTT
abundance: few; len: 16; d_gene: NA; v_gene: TRBV2; j_gene: TRBJ2-7; CDR3aa: CASSRDRSFSSYEQYF; CDR3nt: TGTGCCAGCAGCCGAGACAGGTCCTTCAGCTCCTACGAGCAGTACTTC
abundance: NA; len: 14; d_gene: NA; v_gene: TRBV10-2; j_gene: TRBJ1-5; CDR3aa: CTSRDGLQGQPQHF; CDR3nt: TGCACCAGCAGAGACGGTCTTCAGGGTCAGCCCCAGCATTTT
abundance: NA; len: 12; d_gene: TRBD1; v_gene: TRBV29-1; j_gene: TRBJ2-7; CDR3aa: CSVTGGCYEQYF; CDR3nt: TGCAGCGTCACAGGGGGCTGCTACGAGCAGTACTTC
abundance: NA; len: 16; d_gene: TRBD1; v_gene: TRBV25-1; j_gene: TRBJ2-7; CDR3aa: CASSLSGTGWAYEQYF; CDR3nt: TGTGCCAGCAGTTTATCAGGGACAGGGTGGGCGTACGAGCAGTACTTC
abundance: many; len: 15; d_gene: TRBD1; v_gene: TRBV10-3; j_gene: TRBJ1-6; CDR3aa: CASSYPGQGYSPLHF; CDR3nt: TGTGCCAGCAGTTACCCGGGACAGGGGTATTCACCCCTCCACTTT
abundance: NA; len: 15; d_gene: NA; v_gene: TRBV7-9; j_gene: TRBJ2-1; CDR3aa: CASSLPRRLGNEQFF; CDR3nt: TGTGCCAGCAGCTTACCAAGACGATTGGGGAATGAGCAGTTCTTC
abundance: few; len: 14; d_gene: NA; v_gene: TRBV20-1; j_gene: TRBJ1-6; CDR3aa: CSARDAAEYSPLHF; CDR3nt: TGCAGTGCTAGAGATGCGGCAGAATATTCACCCCTCCACTTT
abundance: few; len: 14; d_gene: NA; v_gene: TRBV2; j_gene: TRBJ2-5; CDR3aa: CASTLRGKQETQYF; CDR3nt: TGTGCCAGCACCCTAAGGGGAAAGCAAGAGACCCAGTACTTC
abundance: few; len: 15; d_gene: TRBD2; v_gene: TRBV7-2; j_gene: TRBJ2-7; CDR3aa: CASSDPLAGVYEQYF; CDR3nt: TGTGCCAGCAGCGATCCCTTAGCGGGTGTCTACGAGCAGTACTTC
abundance: NA; len: 13; d_gene: TRBD1; v_gene: TRBV16; j_gene: TRBJ1-2; CDR3aa: CASTLGQGSGYTF; CDR3nt: TGTGCCAGCACCCTGGGACAGGGTAGTGGCTACACCTTC
abundance: NA; len: 12; d_gene: NA; v_gene: TRBV25-1; j_gene: TRBJ1-6; CDR3aa: CASQGMYPPLHF; CDR3nt: TGTGCCAGCCAGGGGATGTATCCACCCCTCCACTTT
abundance: NA; len: 15; d_gene: TRBD1; v_gene: TRBV5-6; j_gene: TRBJ1-6; CDR3aa: CASSLGTGQNSPLHF; CDR3nt: TGTGCCAGCAGCTTGGGGACAGGGCAGAATTCACCCCTCCACTTT
abundance: NA; len: 16; d_gene: TRBD1; v_gene: TRBV15; j_gene: TRBJ1-3; CDR3aa: CATSRAVTGLGNTIYF; CDR3nt: TGTGCCACCAGCAGAGCGGTGACAGGGTTAGGAAACACCATATATTTT
abundance: many; len: 11; d_gene: NA; v_gene: TRBV19; j_gene: TRBJ2-7; CDR3aa: CASSIREEQYF; CDR3nt: TGTGCCAGTAGTATACGGGAAGAGCAGTACTTC
abundance: many; len: 13; d_gene: NA; v_gene: TRBV7-2; j_gene: TRBJ1-6; CDR3aa: CASSPTARAPLHF; CDR3nt: TGTGCCAGCAGCCCGACGGCTAGAGCACCCCTCCACTTT
abundance: few; len: 14; d_gene: TRBD1; v_gene: TRBV20-1; j_gene: TRBJ1-2; CDR3aa: CSARPVGQGGGYTF; CDR3nt: TGCAGTGCTAGACCAGTGGGACAGGGTGGAGGCTACACCTTC
abundance: many; len: 16; d_gene: NA; v_gene: TRBV15; j_gene: TRBJ2-1; CDR3aa: CATSRVRRGTDNEQFF; CDR3nt: TGTGCCACCAGCAGAGTGAGAAGGGGTACGGACAATGAGCAGTTCTTC
abundance: many; len: 15; d_gene: NA; v_gene: TRBV19; j_gene: TRBJ1-6; CDR3aa: CASSIAVMADSPLHF; CDR3nt: TGTGCCAGTAGTATAGCTGTGATGGCAGATTCACCCCTCCACTTT
abundance: many; len: 14; d_gene: TRBD1; v_gene: TRBV2; j_gene: TRBJ1-2; CDR3aa: CASRVGTDTYGYTF; CDR3nt: TGTGCCAGCAGGGTGGGGACAGATACCTATGGCTACACCTTC
abundance: many; len: 12; d_gene: NA; v_gene: TRBV19; j_gene: TRBJ1-1; CDR3aa: CASTHGRGYSQF; CDR3nt: TGTGCCAGTACCCATGGCAGGGGATACTCCCAGTTT
abundance: NA; len: 14; d_gene: NA; v_gene: TRBV10-1; j_gene: TRBJ2-6; CDR3aa: CASMDKPGANVLTF; CDR3nt: TGCGCCAGCATGGATAAGCCTGGGGCCAACGTCCTGACTTTC
abundance: few; len: 13; d_gene: NA; v_gene: TRBV7-8; j_gene: TRBJ1-2; CDR3aa: CASSLKGGSGYTF; CDR3nt: TGTGCCAGCAGCCTGAAAGGGGGTTCGGGCTACACCTTC
abundance: NA; len: 14; d_gene: TRBD1; v_gene: TRBV25-1; j_gene: TRBJ2-2; CDR3aa: CAWSRDRYTGELFF; CDR3nt: TGTGCCTGGAGCCGGGACAGGTACACCGGGGAGCTGTTTTTT
abundance: NA; len: 14; d_gene: NA; v_gene: TRBV7-9; j_gene: TRBJ1-6; CDR3aa: CVSSLERVNSPLHF; CDR3nt: TGTGTCAGCAGCTTAGAGAGGGTTAATTCACCCCTCCACTTT
abundance: few; len: 12; d_gene: NA; v_gene: TRBV25-1; j_gene: TRBJ2-3; CDR3aa: CASSRGVDTQYF; CDR3nt: TGTGCCAGCAGCCGTGGAGTAGATACGCAGTATTTT
abundance: NA; len: 17; d_gene: NA; v_gene: TRBV4-3; j_gene: TRBJ2-5; CDR3aa: CASSQERRRGERETQYF; CDR3nt: TGCGCCAGCAGCCAAGAAAGACGGAGGGGGGAGAGGGAGACCCAGTACTTC
abundance: many; len: 13; d_gene: NA; v_gene: TRBV10-3; j_gene: TRBJ1-1; CDR3aa: CAITRDGQTEAFF; CDR3nt: TGTGCCATCACGAGGGACGGACAAACTGAAGCTTTCTTT
abundance: NA; len: 12; d_gene: NA; v_gene: TRBV25-1; j_gene: TRBJ1-6; CDR3aa: CASTGQQSPLHF; CDR3nt: TGTGCCAGCACAGGACAGCAATCACCCCTCCACTTT
abundance: NA; len: 15; d_gene: TRBD1; v_gene: TRBV5-8; j_gene: TRBJ1-6; CDR3aa: CASSTTGTGISPLHF; CDR3nt: TGTGCCAGCAGCACGACCGGGACAGGGATTTCACCCCTCCACTTT
abundance: NA; len: 13; d_gene: NA; v_gene: TRBV7-2; j_gene: TRBJ1-2; CDR3aa: CASSQGRDPGYTF; CDR3nt: TGCGCCAGCAGCCAAGGAAGGGACCCCGGCTACACCTTC
abundance: few; len: 17; d_gene: TRBD1; v_gene: TRBV7-3; j_gene: TRBJ1-1; CDR3aa: CASSLSVGGQGDTEAFF; CDR3nt: TGTGCCAGCAGCCTCTCCGTCGGGGGGCAGGGGGACACTGAAGCTTTCTTT
abundance: few; len: 12; d_gene: TRBD1; v_gene: TRBV10-2; j_gene: TRBJ2-7; CDR3aa: CATGDRGYEQYF; CDR3nt: TGCGCCACTGGGGACAGGGGATACGAGCAGTACTTC
abundance: few; len: 13; d_gene: NA; v_gene: TRBV7-2; j_gene: TRBJ2-7; CDR3aa: CASSVHPLYEQYF; CDR3nt: TGTGCCAGCAGCGTACATCCTCTCTACGAGCAGTACTTC